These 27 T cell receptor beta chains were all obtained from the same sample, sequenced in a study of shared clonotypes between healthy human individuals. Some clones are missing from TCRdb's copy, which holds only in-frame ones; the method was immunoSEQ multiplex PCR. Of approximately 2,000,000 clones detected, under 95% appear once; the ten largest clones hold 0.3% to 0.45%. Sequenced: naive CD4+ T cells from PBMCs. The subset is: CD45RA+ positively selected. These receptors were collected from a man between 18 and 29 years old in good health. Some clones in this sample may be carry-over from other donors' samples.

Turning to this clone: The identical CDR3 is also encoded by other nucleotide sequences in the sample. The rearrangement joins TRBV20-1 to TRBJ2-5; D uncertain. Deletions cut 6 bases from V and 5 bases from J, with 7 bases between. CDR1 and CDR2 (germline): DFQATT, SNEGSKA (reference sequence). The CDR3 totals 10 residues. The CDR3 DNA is TGCAGTGCAGCCCCCGAGACCCAGTACTTC. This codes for CSAAPETQYF.

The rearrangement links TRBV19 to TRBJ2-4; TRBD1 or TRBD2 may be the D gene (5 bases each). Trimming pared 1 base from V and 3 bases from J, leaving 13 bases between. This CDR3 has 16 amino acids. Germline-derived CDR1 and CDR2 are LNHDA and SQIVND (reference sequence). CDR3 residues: CASSIGKSGGKNIQYF. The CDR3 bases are TGTGCCAGTAGTATAGGGAAGAGTGGGGGCAAAAACATTCAGTACTTC. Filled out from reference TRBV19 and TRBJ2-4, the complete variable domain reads DGGITQSPKYLFRKEGQNVTLSCEQNLNHDAMYWYRQDPGQGLRLIYYSQIVNDFQKGDIAEGYSVSREKKESFPLTVTSAQKNPTAFYLCASSIGKSGGKNIQYFGAGTRLSVL.

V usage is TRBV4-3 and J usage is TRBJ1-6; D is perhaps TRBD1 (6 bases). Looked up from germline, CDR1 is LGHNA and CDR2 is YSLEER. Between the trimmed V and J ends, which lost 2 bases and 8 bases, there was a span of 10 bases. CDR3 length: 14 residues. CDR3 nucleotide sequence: TGCGCCAGCAGCCAACGAGGGGGTGATTCACCCCTCCACTTT. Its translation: CASSQRGGDSPLHF.

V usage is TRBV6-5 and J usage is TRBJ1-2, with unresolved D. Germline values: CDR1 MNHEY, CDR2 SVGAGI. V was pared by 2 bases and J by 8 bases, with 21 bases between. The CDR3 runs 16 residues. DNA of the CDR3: TGTGCCAGCAGTTACCACGTTGAGAGGGCCATTCGGGGCTACACCTTC. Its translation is CASSYHVERAIRGYTF.

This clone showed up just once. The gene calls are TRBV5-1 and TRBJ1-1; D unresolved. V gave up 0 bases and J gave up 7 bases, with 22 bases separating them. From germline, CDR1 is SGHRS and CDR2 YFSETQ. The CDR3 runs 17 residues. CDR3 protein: CASSLEPESMRTDEAFF. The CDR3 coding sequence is TGCGCCAGCAGCTTGGAACCTGAGTCGATGAGAACGGATGAAGCTTTCTTT.

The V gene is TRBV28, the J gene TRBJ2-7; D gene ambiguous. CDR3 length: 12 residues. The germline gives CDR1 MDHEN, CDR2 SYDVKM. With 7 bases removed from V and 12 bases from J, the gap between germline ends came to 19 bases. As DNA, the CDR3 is TGTGCCAGCACTACCCACCCGCAGACATTGTACTTC. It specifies CASTTHPQTLYF. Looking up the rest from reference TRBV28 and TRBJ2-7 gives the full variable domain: DVKVTQSSRYLVKRTGEKVFLECVQDMDHENMFWYRQDPGLGLRLIYFSYDVKMKEKGDIPEGYSVSREKKERFSLILESASTNQTSMYLCASTTHPQTLYFGPGTRLTVT.

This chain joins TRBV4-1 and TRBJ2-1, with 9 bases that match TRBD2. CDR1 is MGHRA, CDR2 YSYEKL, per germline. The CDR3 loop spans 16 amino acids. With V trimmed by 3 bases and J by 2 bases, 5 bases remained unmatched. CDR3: CASSQIAGVAYNEQFF. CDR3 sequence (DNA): TGCGCCAGCAGCCAGATAGCGGGAGTAGCCTACAATGAGCAGTTCTTC.

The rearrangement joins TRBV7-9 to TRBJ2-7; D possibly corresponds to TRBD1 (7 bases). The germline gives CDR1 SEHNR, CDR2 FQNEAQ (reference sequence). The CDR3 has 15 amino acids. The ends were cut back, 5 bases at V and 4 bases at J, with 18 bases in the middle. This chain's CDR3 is CASSPPVSGGYEQYF. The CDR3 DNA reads TGTGCCAGCAGCCCCCCGGTGTCAGGGGGGTACGAGCAGTACTTC. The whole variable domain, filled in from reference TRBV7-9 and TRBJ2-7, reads DTGVSQNPRHKITKRGQNVTFRCDPISEHNRLYWYRQTLGQGPEFLTYFQNEAQLEKSRLLSDRFSAERPKGSFSTLEIQRTEQGDSAMYLCASSPPVSGGYEQYFGPGTRLTVT.

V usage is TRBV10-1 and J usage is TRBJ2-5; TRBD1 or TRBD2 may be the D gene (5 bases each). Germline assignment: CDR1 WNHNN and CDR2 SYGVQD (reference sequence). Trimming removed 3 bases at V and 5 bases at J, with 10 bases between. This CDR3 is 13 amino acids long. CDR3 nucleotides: TGCGCCAGCAGTGATAGGGGAGCCGAGACCCAGTACTTC. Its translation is CASSDRGAETQYF.

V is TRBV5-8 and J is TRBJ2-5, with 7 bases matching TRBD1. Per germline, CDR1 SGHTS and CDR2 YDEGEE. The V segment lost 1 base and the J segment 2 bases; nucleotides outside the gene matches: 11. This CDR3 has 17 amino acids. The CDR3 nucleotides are TGTGCCAGCAGCTTGTGGCAGGGGGTCGATTCTCAAGAGACCCAGTACTTC. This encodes CASSLWQGVDSQETQYF.

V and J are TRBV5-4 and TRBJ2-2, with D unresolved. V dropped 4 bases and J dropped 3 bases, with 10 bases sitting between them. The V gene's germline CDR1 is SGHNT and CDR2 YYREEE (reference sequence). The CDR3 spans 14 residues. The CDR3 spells CASSPASYTGELFF. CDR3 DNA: TGTGCCAGCAGCCCCGCTTCATACACCGGGGAGCTGTTTTTT. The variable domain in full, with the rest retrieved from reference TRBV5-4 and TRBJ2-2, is ETGVTQSPTHLIKTRGQQVTLRCSSQSGHNTVSWYQQALGQGPQFIFQYYREEENGRGNFPPRFSGLQFPNYSSELNVNALELDDSALYLCASSPASYTGELFFGEGSRLTVL.

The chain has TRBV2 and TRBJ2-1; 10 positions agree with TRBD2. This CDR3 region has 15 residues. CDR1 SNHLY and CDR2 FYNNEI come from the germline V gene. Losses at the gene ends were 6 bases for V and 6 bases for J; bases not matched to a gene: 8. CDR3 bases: TGTGCCAGCAGCCTTCAGCGGGAGGGCCTCAATGAGCAGTTCTTC. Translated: CASSLQREGLNEQFF.

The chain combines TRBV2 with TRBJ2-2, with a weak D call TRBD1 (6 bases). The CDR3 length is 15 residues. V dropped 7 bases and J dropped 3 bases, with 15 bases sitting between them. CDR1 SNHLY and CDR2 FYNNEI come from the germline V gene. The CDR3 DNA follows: TGTGCCAGCATGGGTTCGGACAGTTACACCGGGGAGCTGTTTTTT. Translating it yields CASMGSDSYTGELFF.

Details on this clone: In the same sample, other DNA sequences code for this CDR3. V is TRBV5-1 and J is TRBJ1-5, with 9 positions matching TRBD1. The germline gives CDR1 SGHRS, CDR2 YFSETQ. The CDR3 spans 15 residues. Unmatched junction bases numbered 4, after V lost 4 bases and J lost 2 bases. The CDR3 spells CASSPTGGGNQPQHF. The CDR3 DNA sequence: TGCGCCAGCAGCCCTACAGGGGGCGGCAATCAGCCCCAGCATTTT.

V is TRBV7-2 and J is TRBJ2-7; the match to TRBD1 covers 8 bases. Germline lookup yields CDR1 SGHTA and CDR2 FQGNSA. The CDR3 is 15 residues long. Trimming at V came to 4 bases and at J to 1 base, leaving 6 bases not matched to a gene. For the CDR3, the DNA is TGTGCCAGCAGCTCCCCTCGGACAGGGTCCTACGAGCAGTACTTC. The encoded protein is CASSSPRTGSYEQYF.

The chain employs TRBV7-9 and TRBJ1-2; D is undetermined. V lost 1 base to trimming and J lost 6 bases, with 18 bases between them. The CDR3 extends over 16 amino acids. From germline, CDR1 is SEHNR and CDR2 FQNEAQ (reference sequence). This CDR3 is CASSLGAGSGVNGYTF. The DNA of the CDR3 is TGTGCCAGCAGCTTAGGGGCGGGCAGCGGGGTAAATGGCTACACCTTC.

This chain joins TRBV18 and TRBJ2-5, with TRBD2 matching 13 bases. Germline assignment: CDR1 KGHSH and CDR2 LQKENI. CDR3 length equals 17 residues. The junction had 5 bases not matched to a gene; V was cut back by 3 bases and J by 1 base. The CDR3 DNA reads TGTGCCAGCTCACCGCGGACTAGCGGGAGTACCCAAGAGACCCAGTACTTC. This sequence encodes CASSPRTSGSTQETQYF.

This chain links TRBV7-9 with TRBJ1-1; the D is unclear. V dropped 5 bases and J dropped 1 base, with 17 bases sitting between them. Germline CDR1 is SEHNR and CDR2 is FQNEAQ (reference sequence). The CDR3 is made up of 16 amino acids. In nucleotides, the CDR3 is TGTGCCAGCAGCCCGGGCCTAACCTTAGGGAACACTGAAGCTTTCTTT. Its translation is CASSPGLTLGNTEAFF.

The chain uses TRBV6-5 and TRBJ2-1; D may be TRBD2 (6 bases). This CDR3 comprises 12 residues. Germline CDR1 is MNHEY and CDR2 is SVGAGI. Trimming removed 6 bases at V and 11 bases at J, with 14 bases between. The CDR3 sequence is CASSSPGLQQFF. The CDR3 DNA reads TGTGCCAGCAGCTCACCGGGACTCCAGCAGTTCTTC.

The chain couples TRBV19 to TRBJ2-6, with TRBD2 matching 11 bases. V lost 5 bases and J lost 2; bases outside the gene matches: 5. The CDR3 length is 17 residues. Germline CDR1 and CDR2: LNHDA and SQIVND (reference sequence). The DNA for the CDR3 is TGTGCCAGTAGTGTACTAGCGGGAGCTACTGGGGCCAACGTCCTGACTTTC. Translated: CASSVLAGATGANVLTF. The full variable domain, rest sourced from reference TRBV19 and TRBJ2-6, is DGGITQSPKYLFRKEGQNVTLSCEQNLNHDAMYWYRQDPGQGLRLIYYSQIVNDFQKGDIAEGYSVSREKKESFPLTVTSAQKNPTAFYLCASSVLAGATGANVLTFGAGSRLTVL.

In nucleotides, the CDR3 is TGTGCCAGCAGCTTAAGTTTCAGGAAGGCTGCTGGAAACACCATATATTTT. This encodes CASSLSFRKAAGNTIYF. The rearrangement uses TRBV11-2 and TRBJ1-3; D not resolved. The CDR3 runs 17 residues. The germline gives CDR1 SGHAT, CDR2 FQNNGV. V lost 2 bases, J lost 2 bases, and 16 bases lay in between.

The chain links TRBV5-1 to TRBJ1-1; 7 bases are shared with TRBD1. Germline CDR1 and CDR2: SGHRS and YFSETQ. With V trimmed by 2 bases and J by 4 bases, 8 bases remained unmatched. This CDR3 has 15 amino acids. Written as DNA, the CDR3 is TGCGCCAGCAGCTTCCTGACAGGGATGACCACTGAAGCTTTCTTT. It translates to CASSFLTGMTTEAFF. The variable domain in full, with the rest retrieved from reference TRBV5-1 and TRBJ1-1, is KAGVTQTPRYLIKTRGQQVTLSCSPISGHRSVSWYQQTPGQGLQFLFEYFSETQRNKGNFPGRFSGRQFSNSRSEMNVSTLELGDSALYLCASSFLTGMTTEAFFGQGTRLTVV.

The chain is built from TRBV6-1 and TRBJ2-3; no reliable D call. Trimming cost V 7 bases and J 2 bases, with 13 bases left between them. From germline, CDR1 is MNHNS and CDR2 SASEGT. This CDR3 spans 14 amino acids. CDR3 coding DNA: TGTGCCAGCACTATAGTGCGGTCCACAGATACGCAGTATTTT. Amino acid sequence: CASTIVRSTDTQYF.

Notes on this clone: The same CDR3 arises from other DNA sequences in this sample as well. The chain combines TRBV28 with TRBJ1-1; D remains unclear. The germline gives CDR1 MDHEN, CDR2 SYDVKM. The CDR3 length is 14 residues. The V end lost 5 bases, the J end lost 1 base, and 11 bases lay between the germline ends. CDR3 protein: CASSPGTKNTEAFF. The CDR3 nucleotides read TGTGCCAGCAGTCCCGGCACAAAGAACACTGAAGCTTTCTTT. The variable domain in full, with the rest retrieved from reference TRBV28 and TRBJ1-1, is DVKVTQSSRYLVKRTGEKVFLECVQDMDHENMFWYRQDPGLGLRLIYFSYDVKMKEKGDIPEGYSVSREKKERFSLILESASTNQTSMYLCASSPGTKNTEAFFGQGTRLTVV.

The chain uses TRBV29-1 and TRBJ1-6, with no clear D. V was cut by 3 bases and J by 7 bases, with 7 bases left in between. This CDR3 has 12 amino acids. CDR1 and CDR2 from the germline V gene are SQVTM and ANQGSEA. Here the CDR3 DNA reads TGCAGCGTTGACGACGGAAATTCACCCCTCCACTTT. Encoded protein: CSVDDGNSPLHF. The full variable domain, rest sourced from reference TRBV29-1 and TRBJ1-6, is SAVISQKPSRDICQRGTSLTIQCQVDSQVTMMFWYRQQPGQSLTLIATANQGSEATYESGFVIDKFPISRPNLTFSTLTVSNMSPEDSSIYLCSVDDGNSPLHFGNGTRLTVT.

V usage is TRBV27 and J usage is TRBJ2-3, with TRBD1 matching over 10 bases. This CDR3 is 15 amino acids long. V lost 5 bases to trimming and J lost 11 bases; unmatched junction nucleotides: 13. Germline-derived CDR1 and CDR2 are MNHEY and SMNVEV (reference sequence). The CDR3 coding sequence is TGTGCCAGCAGTCCCTGGACAGGGGGATTGATGGGGCAGTATTTT. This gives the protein CASSPWTGGLMGQYF.

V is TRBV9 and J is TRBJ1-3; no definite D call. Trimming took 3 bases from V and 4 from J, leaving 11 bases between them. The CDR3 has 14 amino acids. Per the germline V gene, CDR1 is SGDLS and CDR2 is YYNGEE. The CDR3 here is CASSARSPGNTIYF. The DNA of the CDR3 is TGTGCCAGCAGCGCTCGGTCTCCCGGAAACACCATATATTTT.